This TCR beta chain emerged from a study of blood T cell repertoires in COVID-19. Turning to the study itself: Samples taken during acute and convalescent COVID-19 were collected in the United States, Italy and Spain. T cells, B-cell-depleted T cells, or PBMCs provided the cDNA or gDNA that served as material.

Germline V lookup: CDR1 SEHNR, CDR2 FQNEAQ (reference sequence). This CDR3 contains 18 residues. The trim removed 5 bases at V and 0 bases at J, leaving 6 bases unmatched. Per the original methods: From reference gene primer amplification, estimates of nucleated cell counts were derived. TCRdb's copy holds only in-frame clones and misses some; the assay was immunoSEQ multiplex PCR. V, J and clone size are taken as reported in that table, and D and trimming were inferred from the DNA itself. The sample has roughly 80,000 clones; around 84% are singletons. The sample taken for sequencing was peripheral blood. The chain joins TRBV7-9 to TRBJ2-4, with TRBD2 matching 14 bases. The sequence came from a man in his forties or fifties with acute or convalescent COVID-19. The CDR3 coding sequence is TGTGCCAGCAGCCCCGGGACTAGCGGGGGTAGAGCCAAAAACATTCAGTACTTC. It yields the protein CASSPGTSGGRAKNIQYF.